The T cell receptor (beta chain) under discussion was sequenced for a study of identical twins listed by TCRdb under 2016. With regard to the full study: To test whether fetal clonotypes persist, the study used deep sequencing on TCR alpha and beta repertoires from monozygotic twins, unrelated adults of various ages, and cord blood. To rule out contamination, the twin experiments were replicated at different times with different library preparation protocols. The full study reports these points: Zero-insertion analyses could be partly confounded by invariant T cells such as MAIT and iNKT, though diverse VJ usage argued against such confounding for most clonotypes. Compared with coincidental sharing between unrelated individuals, an excess of low generation-probability sequences was observed among out-of-frame TCR alpha sequences shared between twins. The excess sharing between twins in beta out-of-frame sequences was weaker because fewer shared sequences reduced the signal-to-noise ratio. Fewer insertions were carried by abundant cord blood beta clonotypes, a similar but weaker trend appeared in young adult naive repertoires, and no such trend appeared in memory repertoires. In monozygotic twins, recombination models systematically underestimated out-of-frame TCR alpha sharing, but the models matched the sharing seen between unrelated individuals. Because the same donors could not be followed over many years, the conclusions relied on cross-sectional statistical analysis.

The library relied on 5' RACE. Sequencing was performed on an Illumina HiSeq 2000. Template switching introduced a universal primer binding site; the final cDNA contained a unique molecular identifier, enabling accurate counting of TCR cDNA molecules. Specific primers in the conserved constant-segment region were used to synthesize first-strand cDNA for TCR alpha and beta chains. To control for contamination, each cDNA library was double barcoded with a SMART-Mk sample barcode plus Illumina barcodes. TruSeq adapter sequences along with Illumina sample barcodes were introduced in two successive PCR steps. Sequencing of the TCR alpha and beta cDNA libraries was done on the Illumina HiSeq platform using custom primers. The original pipeline was this. Raw reads were processed with MiGEC to extract unique molecular identifiers, and MiXCR was used to determine CDR3 positions. Recombination models were inferred per individual with the repgenHMM and IGoR tools using an EM algorithm. Shared clonotypes were analyzed with the tcR package in R, and sharing was normalized by the product of cloneset sizes. To study raw recombination without the effects of thymic and clonal selection, out-of-frame nonproductive sequences were analyzed. TCRdb's own reprocessing of the public reads used fastp at Q25 and MiXCR and kept productive beta chains. Rows merge per CDR3 protein into single entries with the most common DNA and genes. For this entry, the V and J calls and clone size follow TCRdb and not the study's own pipeline. This sample has 690,000 or so distinct CDR3 sequences in its table, and around 6.1% of those were observed once. Roughly 2% of the sample rests with the top ten.

As to this clonotype: Its target antigen remains unknown. Per-nucleotide qualities are absent, and no much larger clonotype sits a single base away.

Every donor was a healthy Caucasian. The study also sequenced three unrelated non-twin adults: a male aged 18 to 30, a male aged 50 to 59 and a female aged 50 to 59. Using Miltenyi CD45RO+ enrichment and human naive T-cell isolation kits, memory (CD45RO+) and naive T cells were isolated from PBMC. The TCR sequence derives from a man younger than 35 in good health. The sequenced sample was naive T cells sorted from blood. This specimen's cell subset or site label, interpreted: cells isolated with a human naive T-cell isolation kit.

The CDR3 here reads CASWQATDTQYF. The nucleotides read TGTGCCAGCTGGCAGGCGACAGATACGCAGTATTTT. The V and J genes are TRBV7-9 and TRBJ2-3; the D gene is unclear. V sheds 8 bases and J sheds 3 bases, leaving 9 bases between their ends. As encoded in the germline V gene (reference sequence), CDR1 is SEHNR while CDR2 is FQNEAQ. Spanning cysteine to phenylalanine, the CDR3 consists of 12 amino acids. The only DNA kept is the CDR3, 36 bases in frame from the first base. Beyond the CDR3, the reference TRBV7-9 and TRBJ2-3 genes provide the residues; the full variable domain reads: DTGVSQNPRHKITKRGQNVTFRCDPISEHNRLYWYRQTLGQGPEFLTYFQNEAQLEKSRLLSDRFSAERPKGSFSTLEIQRTEQGDSAMYLCASWQATDTQYFGPGTRLTVL.